The subject of this entry is one T cell receptor beta chain. Germline-derived CDR1 and CDR2 are SEHNR and FQNEAQ (reference sequence). The CDR3 is 17 amino acids. The V and J ends lost 5 bases and 5 bases respectively, with 23 bases between them. The sample belongs to a study of CD8 T cells in Susac syndrome. Reverse transcription of roughly 0.45 to 1 ug RNA was performed with random hexamers. MiXCR, run by TCRdb on the immunoSEQ multiplex PCR reads, gives a single entry per CDR3 protein. This table has 50,000 to 60,000 distinct CDR3 sequences, around nine tenths appearing once. The sequence was obtained from a human donor in good health. Sequenced input: CD8+ T cells from PBMCs. The V and J genes are TRBV7-9 and TRBJ2-3; possible D gene TRBD2, 5 bases. DNA for the CDR3: TGTGCCAGCAGCGAGCGGCCGGACGGAACCGTCGGAGATACGCAGTATTTT. This translates into CASSERPDGTVGDTQYF. Combining the CDR3 with reference TRBV7-9 and TRBJ2-3 gives the whole variable domain DTGVSQNPRHKITKRGQNVTFRCDPISEHNRLYWYRQTLGQGPEFLTYFQNEAQLEKSRLLSDRFSAERPKGSFSTLEIQRTEQGDSAMYLCASSERPDGTVGDTQYFGPGTRLTVL.